This TCR beta chain was recorded in a study of blood T cell repertoires in COVID-19. Germline CDR1 is SGHNT and CDR2 is YENEEA. With 4 bases clipped from V and 8 bases from J, the junction kept 8 bases outside the gene matches. The CDR3 loop spans 15 amino acids. Sequencing was performed with immunoSEQ multiplex PCR; in TCRdb, only in-frame clones are kept and a portion is missing. The repertoire has tens of thousands of clones, roughly 92% of them found once; the top ten carry approximately 2.6%. The table lists this clone with a few counts. Sequences were obtained from peripheral blood. This TCR derives from a man aged 65 to 85 with active COVID-19. V is TRBV11-3 and J is TRBJ1-4; 9 nucleotides align to TRBD1. CDR3 sequence: CASSSGTGREEKLFF. The CDR3 nucleotides are TGTGCCAGCAGCTCGGGGACAGGGAGAGAAGAAAAACTGTTTTTT.